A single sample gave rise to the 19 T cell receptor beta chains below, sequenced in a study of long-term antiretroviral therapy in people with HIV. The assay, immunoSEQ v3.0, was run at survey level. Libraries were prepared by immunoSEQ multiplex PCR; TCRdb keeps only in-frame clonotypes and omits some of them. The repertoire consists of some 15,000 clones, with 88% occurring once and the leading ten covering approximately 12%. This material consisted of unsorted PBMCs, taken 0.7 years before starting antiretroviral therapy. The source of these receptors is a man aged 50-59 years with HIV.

The CDR3 region has the DNA TGTGCCAGCAGTATCCACAGTAAGGTTCTCTATGGCTACACCTTC. Protein sequence: CASSIHSKVLYGYTF. J is TRBJ1-2 and V is TRBV27; D is unresolved. There are 15 residues in the CDR3. The germline V gene has CDR1 MNHEY and CDR2 SMNVEV (reference sequence). The V and J ends lost 5 bases and 4 bases respectively, with 17 bases between them.

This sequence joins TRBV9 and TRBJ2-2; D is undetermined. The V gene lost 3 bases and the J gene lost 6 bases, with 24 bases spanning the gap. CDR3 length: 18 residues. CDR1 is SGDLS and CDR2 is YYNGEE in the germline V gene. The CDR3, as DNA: TGTGCCAGCAGCGGCCGCGTGCCTTCGGGTCATCGGCCCGGGGAGCTGTTTTTT. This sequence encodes CASSGRVPSGHRPGELFF.

CDR3 region: CATSRVGPAVQFF. The CDR3 nucleotides read TGTGCCACCAGCAGAGTGGGACCCGCCGTCCAGTTCTTC. The chain recombines TRBV15 with TRBJ2-1; either TRBD1 or TRBD2 may fit D (5 bases each). The V and J ends lost 1 base and 13 bases respectively, with 14 bases between them. Germline V lookup: CDR1 LNHNV, CDR2 YYDKDF (reference sequence). The CDR3 runs to 13 residues.

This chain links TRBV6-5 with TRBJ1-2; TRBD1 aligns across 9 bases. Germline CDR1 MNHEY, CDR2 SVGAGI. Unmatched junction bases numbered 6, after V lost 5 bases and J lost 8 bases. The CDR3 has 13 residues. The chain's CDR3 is CASSPRTGAGYTF. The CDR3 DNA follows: TGTGCCAGCAGTCCCCGGACAGGGGCAGGCTACACCTTC.

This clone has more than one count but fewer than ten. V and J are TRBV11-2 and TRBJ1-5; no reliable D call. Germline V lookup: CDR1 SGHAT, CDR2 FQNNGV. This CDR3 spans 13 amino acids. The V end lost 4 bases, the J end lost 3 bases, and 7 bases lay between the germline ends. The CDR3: CASSSGPNQPQHF. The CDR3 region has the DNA TGTGCCAGCAGCTCTGGACCCAATCAGCCCCAGCATTTT.

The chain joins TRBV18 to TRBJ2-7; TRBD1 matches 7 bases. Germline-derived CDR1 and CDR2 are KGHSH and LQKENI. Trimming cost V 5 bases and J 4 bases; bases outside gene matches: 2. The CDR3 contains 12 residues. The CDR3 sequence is CASSGTAYEQYF. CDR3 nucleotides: TGTGCCAGCTCAGGGACAGCTTACGAGCAGTACTTC.

CDR3 residues: CASSSEREAYEQYF. CDR3 in DNA: TGTGCCAGCAGCTCGGAGCGGGAGGCCTACGAGCAGTACTTC. The rearrangement uses TRBV11-2 and TRBJ2-7; TRBD2 aligns across 9 bases. Germline CDR1 SGHAT, CDR2 FQNNGV. This CDR3 comprises 14 residues. The V gene end was trimmed by 4 bases and the J gene end by 2 bases; junction bases not matched to a gene: 3.

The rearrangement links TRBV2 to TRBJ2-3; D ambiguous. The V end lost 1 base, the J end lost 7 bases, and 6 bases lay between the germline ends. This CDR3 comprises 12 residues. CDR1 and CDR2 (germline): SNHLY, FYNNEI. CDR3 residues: CASSEGRYTQYF. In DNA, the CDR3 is TGTGCCAGCAGTGAAGGGCGGTATACGCAGTATTTT.

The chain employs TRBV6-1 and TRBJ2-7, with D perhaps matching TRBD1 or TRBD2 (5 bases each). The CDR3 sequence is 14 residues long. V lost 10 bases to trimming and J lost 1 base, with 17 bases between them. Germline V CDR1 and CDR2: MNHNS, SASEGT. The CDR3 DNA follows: TGTGCCACCTTATTCGGGACGCTGTCCTACGAGCAGTACTTC. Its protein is CATLFGTLSYEQYF.

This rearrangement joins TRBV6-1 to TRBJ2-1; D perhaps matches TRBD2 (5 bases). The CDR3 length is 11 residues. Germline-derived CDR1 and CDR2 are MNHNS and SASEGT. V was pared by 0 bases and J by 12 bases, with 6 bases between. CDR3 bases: TGTGCCAGCAGTGAAGCACGGGGGCAGTTCTTC. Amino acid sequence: CASSEARGQFF.

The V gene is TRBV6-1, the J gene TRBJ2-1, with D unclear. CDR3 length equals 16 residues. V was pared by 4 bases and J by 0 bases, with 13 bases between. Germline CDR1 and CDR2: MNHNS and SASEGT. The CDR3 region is CASSVEPLSSYNEQFF. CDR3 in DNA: TGTGCCAGCAGTGTCGAACCCTTAAGCTCCTACAATGAGCAGTTCTTC.

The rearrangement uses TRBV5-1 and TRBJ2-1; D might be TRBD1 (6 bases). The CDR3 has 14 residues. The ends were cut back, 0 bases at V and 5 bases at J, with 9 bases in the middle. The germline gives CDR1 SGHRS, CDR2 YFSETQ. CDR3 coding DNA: TGCGCCAGCAGCTTGGGACAGGAGAACAATGAGCAGTTCTTC. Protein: CASSLGQENNEQFF.

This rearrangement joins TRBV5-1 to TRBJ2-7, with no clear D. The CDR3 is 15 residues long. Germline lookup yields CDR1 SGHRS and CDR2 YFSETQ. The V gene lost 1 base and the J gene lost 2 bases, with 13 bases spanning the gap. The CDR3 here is CASSLFSPGTYEQYF. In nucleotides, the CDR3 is TGCGCCAGCAGCTTGTTCAGCCCCGGCACCTACGAGCAGTACTTC. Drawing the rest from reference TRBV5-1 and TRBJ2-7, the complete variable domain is KAGVTQTPRYLIKTRGQQVTLSCSPISGHRSVSWYQQTPGQGLQFLFEYFSETQRNKGNFPGRFSGRQFSNSRSEMNVSTLELGDSALYLCASSLFSPGTYEQYFGPGTRLTVT.

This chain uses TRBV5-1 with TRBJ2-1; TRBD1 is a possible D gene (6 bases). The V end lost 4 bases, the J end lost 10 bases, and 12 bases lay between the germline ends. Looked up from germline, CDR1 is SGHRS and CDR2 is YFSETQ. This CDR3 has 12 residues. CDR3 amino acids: CASSQQGGEQFF. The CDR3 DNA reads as TGCGCCAGCAGCCAACAGGGCGGGGAGCAGTTCTTC.

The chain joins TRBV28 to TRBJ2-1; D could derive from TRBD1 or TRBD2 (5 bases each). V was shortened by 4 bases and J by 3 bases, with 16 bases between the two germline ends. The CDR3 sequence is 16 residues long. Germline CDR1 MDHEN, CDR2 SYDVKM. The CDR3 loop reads CASSSPRAGGYNEQFF. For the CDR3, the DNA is TGTGCCAGCAGTTCACCTCGAGCTGGGGGCTACAATGAGCAGTTCTTC.

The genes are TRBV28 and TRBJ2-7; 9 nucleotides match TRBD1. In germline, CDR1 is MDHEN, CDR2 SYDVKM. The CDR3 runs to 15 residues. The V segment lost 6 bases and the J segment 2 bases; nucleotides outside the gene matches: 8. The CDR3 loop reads CASSHPGQGTYEQYF. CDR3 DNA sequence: TGTGCCAGCAGCCACCCGGGACAGGGAACCTACGAGCAGTACTTC.

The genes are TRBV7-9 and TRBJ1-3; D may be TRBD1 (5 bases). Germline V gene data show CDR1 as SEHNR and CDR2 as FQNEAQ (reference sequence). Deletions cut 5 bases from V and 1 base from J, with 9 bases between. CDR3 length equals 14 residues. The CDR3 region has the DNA TGTGCCAGCAGCCTACAGGCATCTGGAAACACCATATATTTT. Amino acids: CASSLQASGNTIYF.

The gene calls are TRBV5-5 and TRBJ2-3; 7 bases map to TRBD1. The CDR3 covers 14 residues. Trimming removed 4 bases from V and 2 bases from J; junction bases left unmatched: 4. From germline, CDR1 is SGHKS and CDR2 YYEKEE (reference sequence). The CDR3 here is CASSPGQNTDTQYF. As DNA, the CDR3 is TGTGCCAGCAGCCCGGGACAGAACACAGATACGCAGTATTTT.

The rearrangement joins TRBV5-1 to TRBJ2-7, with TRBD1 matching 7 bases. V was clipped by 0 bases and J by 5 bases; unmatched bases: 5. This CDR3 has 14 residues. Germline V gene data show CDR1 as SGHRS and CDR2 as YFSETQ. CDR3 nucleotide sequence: TGCGCCAGCAGCTTGGAGCAGGGGGTCGACGAGCAGTACTTC. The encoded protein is CASSLEQGVDEQYF.